A single sample is the source of the 19 T cell receptor beta chains below, sequenced in a study of T cell responses to AZD1222 COVID-19 vaccine. Libraries were prepared by immunoSEQ multiplex PCR; TCRdb keeps only in-frame clonotypes and omits some of them. The data show about 140,000 clones, approximately 91% seen once. This specimen was peripheral blood, taken on day 0 of AZD1222 vaccination. The receptor source for this set is an adult in good health.

The chain links TRBV13 to TRBJ1-3, with a tentative D call TRBD1 (5 bases). Germline assignment: CDR1 PRHDT and CDR2 FYEKMQ (reference sequence). The CDR3 has 15 residues. V was shortened by 5 bases and J by 0 bases, with 11 bases between the two germline ends. CDR3 residues: CASSPGTSSGNTIYF. The CDR3 region has the DNA TGTGCCAGCAGCCCCGGGACGAGCTCTGGAAACACCATATATTTT.

CDR3 sequence reads: CASSHHRSSSNYGYTF. The CDR3 DNA is TGTGCCAGCAGCCACCACCGCAGCAGCTCTAACTATGGCTACACCTTC. The rearrangement links TRBV11-2 to TRBJ1-2, with D unclear. CDR1 and CDR2 (germline): SGHAT, FQNNGV. CDR3 length equals 16 residues. V lost 5 bases and J 0 bases, leaving 16 bases between the germline ends.

This clone appeared a few times. The gene calls are TRBV28 and TRBJ1-2; 7 positions agree with TRBD1. Per germline, CDR1 MDHEN and CDR2 SYDVKM. J gave up 4 bases and V 6 bases, and 8 bases lay outside the gene matches. The CDR3 runs 14 residues. The CDR3 region has the DNA TGTGCCAGCAGCCAACCGGGACAGAGCTATGGCTACACCTTC. The encoded protein is CASSQPGQSYGYTF.

V gene TRBV9 combines with J gene TRBJ1-1, with TRBD1 matching over 8 bases. J lost 7 bases, V lost 4 bases, and 6 bases had no gene match. The germline V gene encodes CDR1 SGDLS and CDR2 YYNGEE. The CDR3 is 13 amino acids. The CDR3: CASSPDRASEAFF. The CDR3 region has the DNA TGTGCCAGCAGCCCGGACAGGGCTAGTGAAGCTTTCTTT.

This chain connects TRBV4-1 to TRBJ1-4; no reliable D call. The CDR3 is 15 amino acids. The germline gives CDR1 MGHRA, CDR2 YSYEKL. V shed 4 bases and J shed 2 bases, with 11 bases lying between them. CDR3 in DNA: TGCGCCAGCAGCCCATTCGGGGTGACTAATGAAAAACTGTTTTTT. Its protein product is CASSPFGVTNEKLFF.

The J gene is TRBJ1-4, the V gene TRBV7-9, with TRBD1 matching 7 bases. Germline V gene data show CDR1 as SEHNR and CDR2 as FQNEAQ (reference sequence). The CDR3 totals 16 residues. After removal of 2 bases from V and 4 bases from J, the junction contained 7 bases not matched to a gene. For the CDR3, the DNA is TGTGCCAGCAGCTTATCAGGGACAGATATTAATGAAAAACTGTTTTTT. This sequence encodes CASSLSGTDINEKLFF.

The chain is built from TRBV30 and TRBJ2-3; D ambiguous. The CDR3 is 11 residues long. Germline V gene data show CDR1 as GTSNPN and CDR2 as SVGIG (reference sequence). Between the trimmed V and J ends, which lost 0 bases and 8 bases, there was a span of 6 bases. CDR3 DNA sequence: TGTGCCTGGAGTGTAGTCGGTACGCAGTATTTT. Its translation is CAWSVVGTQYF.

The chain employs TRBV19 and TRBJ2-1, with 7 bases aligning to TRBD2. CDR3 length: 13 amino acids. V lost 3 bases, J lost 8 bases, and 4 bases stayed unmatched. In germline, CDR1 is LNHDA, CDR2 SQIVND (reference sequence). This CDR3 reads CASSIRAGDEQFF. The CDR3 region has the DNA TGTGCCAGTAGTATCCGGGCGGGGGATGAGCAGTTCTTC.

The chain carries TRBV5-1 and TRBJ1-5, with D perhaps TRBD1 (5 bases). Germline CDR1 SGHRS, CDR2 YFSETQ. Trimming removed 2 bases from V and 4 bases from J, with 13 bases in between. The CDR3 has 15 residues. DNA for the CDR3: TGCGCCAGCAGCTTCAGAGGGGAAAGTAATCAGCCCCAGCATTTT. This gives the protein CASSFRGESNQPQHF.

In its sample, this clone was seen once. This chain links TRBV6-5 with TRBJ2-1, with a tentative D call TRBD2 (6 bases). CDR1 MNHEY and CDR2 SVGAGI come from the germline V gene. The CDR3 spans 14 residues. Trimming took off 2 bases at V and 9 bases at J, with 14 bases between the two ends. The CDR3 is CASSYRTGGGEQFF. CDR3 nucleotides: TGTGCCAGCAGTTACCGAACCGGGGGTGGTGAGCAGTTCTTC.

The genes are TRBV27 and TRBJ1-6; TRBD1 matches at 9 bases. The germline CDR1 and CDR2 sequences are MNHEY and SMNVEV (reference sequence). Germline trimming cut 8 bases from V and 13 bases from J; bases unmatched to any gene: 12. This CDR3 has 14 residues. The DNA for the CDR3 is TGTGCCAGCTCGGACAGGGGAACATTTGGGCCCCTCCACTTT. This sequence encodes CASSDRGTFGPLHF.

The chain carries TRBV19 and TRBJ1-6; a possible D gene is TRBD1 (6 bases). The CDR3 is 14 residues long. Per germline, CDR1 LNHDA and CDR2 SQIVND (reference sequence). Trimming removed 6 bases at V and 7 bases at J, with 13 bases between. The CDR3 is CASRQGAGNSPLHF. As DNA, the CDR3 is TGTGCCAGTAGACAGGGAGCTGGGAATTCACCCCTCCACTTT.

This clone was observed a few times. The rearrangement uses TRBV28 and TRBJ2-7; 7 bases align to TRBD2. Looked up from germline, CDR1 is MDHEN and CDR2 is SYDVKM. CDR3 length: 16 residues. Unmatched junction bases numbered 14, after V lost 6 bases and J lost 3 bases. For the CDR3, the DNA is TGTGCCAGCAGCCCAATCCCCCTAGCGGAGAACTACGAGCAGTACTTC. Translating gives CASSPIPLAENYEQYF.

The CDR3 nucleotides are TGTGCCAGCAGTTGGACAGGGCAGGACTCGAACTATGGCTACACCTTC. Its translation: CASSWTGQDSNYGYTF. The gene calls are TRBV28 and TRBJ1-2; 8 bases fit TRBD1. CDR3 length: 16 amino acids. Germline V lookup: CDR1 MDHEN, CDR2 SYDVKM. Trimming at V came to 4 bases and at J to 2 bases, leaving 9 bases not matched to a gene.

The chain couples TRBV7-9 to TRBJ1-3; no clear D. CDR1 SEHNR and CDR2 FQNEAQ come from the germline V gene (reference sequence). The CDR3 consists of 14 residues. V was cut by 4 bases and J by 0 bases, with 7 bases left in between. The CDR3 nucleotides are TGTGCCAGCAGCTCAGGTTACTCTGGAAACACCATATATTTT. Its translation is CASSSGYSGNTIYF.

V gene TRBV28 combines with J gene TRBJ1-6; D might be TRBD1 (5 bases). The CDR3 is 12 residues long. Per germline, CDR1 MDHEN and CDR2 SYDVKM. Trimming pared 6 bases from V and 11 bases from J, leaving 11 bases between. The CDR3 region is CASSHGGPPLHF. The DNA of the CDR3 is TGTGCCAGCAGCCACGGGGGTCCACCCCTCCACTTT.

This chain joins TRBV5-5 and TRBJ2-1, with a tentative D call TRBD1 (5 bases). This CDR3 is 16 amino acids long. With 2 bases removed from V and 0 bases from J, the gap between germline ends came to 12 bases. Germline V gene sequence: CDR1 SGHKS, CDR2 YYEKEE (reference sequence). CDR3 bases: TGTGCCAGCAGCTTACAGGCTATGAGCTCCTACAATGAGCAGTTCTTC. This sequence encodes CASSLQAMSSYNEQFF.

The chain combines TRBV2 with TRBJ2-1, with D perhaps matching TRBD2 (6 bases). Per germline, CDR1 SNHLY and CDR2 FYNNEI. The CDR3 sequence is 15 residues long. Trimming removed 6 bases at V and 0 bases at J, with 12 bases between. Here the CDR3 reads CASRRDSPSYNEQFF. The CDR3 DNA follows: TGTGCCAGCAGAAGGGACTCCCCCTCCTACAATGAGCAGTTCTTC.

This chain uses TRBV28 with TRBJ2-1; D remains ambiguous. Germline lookup yields CDR1 MDHEN and CDR2 SYDVKM. Trimming pared 1 base from V and 7 bases from J, leaving 8 bases between. CDR3 length: 13 amino acids. The CDR3 spells CASSLLSGNEQFF. Written as DNA, the CDR3 is TGTGCCAGCAGTTTATTATCCGGGAATGAGCAGTTCTTC. Full variable domain (remainder filled in from reference TRBV28 and TRBJ2-1): DVKVTQSSRYLVKRTGEKVFLECVQDMDHENMFWYRQDPGLGLRLIYFSYDVKMKEKGDIPEGYSVSREKKERFSLILESASTNQTSMYLCASSLLSGNEQFFGPGTRLTVL.